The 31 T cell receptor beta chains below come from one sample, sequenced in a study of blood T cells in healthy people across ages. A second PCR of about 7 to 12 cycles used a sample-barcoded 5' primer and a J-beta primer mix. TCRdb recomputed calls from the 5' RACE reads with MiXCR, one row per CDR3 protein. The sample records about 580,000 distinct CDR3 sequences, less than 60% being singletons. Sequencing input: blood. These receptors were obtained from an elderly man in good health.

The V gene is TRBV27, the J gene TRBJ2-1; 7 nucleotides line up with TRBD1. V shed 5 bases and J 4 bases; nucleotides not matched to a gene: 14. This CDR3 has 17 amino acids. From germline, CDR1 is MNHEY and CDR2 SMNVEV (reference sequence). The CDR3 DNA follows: TGTGCCAGCAGTCCCACCCCGACAGGGATCAGGTACAATGAGCAGTTCTTC. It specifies CASSPTPTGIRYNEQFF.

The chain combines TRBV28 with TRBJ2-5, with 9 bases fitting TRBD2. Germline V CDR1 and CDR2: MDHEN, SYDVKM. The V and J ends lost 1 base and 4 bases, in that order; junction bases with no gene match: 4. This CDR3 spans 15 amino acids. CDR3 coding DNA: TGTGCCAGCAGTTTATCCGGAGCGGGGGGAGAGACCCAGTACTTC. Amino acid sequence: CASSLSGAGGETQYF.

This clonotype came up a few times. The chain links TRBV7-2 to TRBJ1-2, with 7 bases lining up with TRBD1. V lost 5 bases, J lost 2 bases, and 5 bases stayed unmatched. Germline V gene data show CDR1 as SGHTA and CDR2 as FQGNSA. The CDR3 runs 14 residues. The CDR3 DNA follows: TGTGCCAGCAGCCCCCAGGGGGTAAACTATGGCTACACCTTC. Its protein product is CASSPQGVNYGYTF.

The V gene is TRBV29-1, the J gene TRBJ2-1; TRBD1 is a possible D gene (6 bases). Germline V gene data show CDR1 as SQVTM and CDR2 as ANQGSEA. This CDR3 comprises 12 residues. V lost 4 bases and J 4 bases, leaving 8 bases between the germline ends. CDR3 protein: CSVGGGYNEQFF. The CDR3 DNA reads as TGCAGCGTTGGAGGGGGATACAATGAGCAGTTCTTC.

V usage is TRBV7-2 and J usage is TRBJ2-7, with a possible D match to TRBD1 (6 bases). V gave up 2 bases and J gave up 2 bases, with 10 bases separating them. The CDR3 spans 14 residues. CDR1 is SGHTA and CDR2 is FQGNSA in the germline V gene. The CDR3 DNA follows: TGTGCCAGCAGCTTACATAGGACAGCCTACGAGCAGTACTTC. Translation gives CASSLHRTAYEQYF. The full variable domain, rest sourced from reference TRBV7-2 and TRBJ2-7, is GAGVSQSPSNKVTEKGKDVELRCDPISGHTALYWYRQSLGQGLEFLIYFQGNSAPDKSGLPSDRFSAERTGGSVSTLTIQRTQQEDSAVYLCASSLHRTAYEQYFGPGTRLTVT.

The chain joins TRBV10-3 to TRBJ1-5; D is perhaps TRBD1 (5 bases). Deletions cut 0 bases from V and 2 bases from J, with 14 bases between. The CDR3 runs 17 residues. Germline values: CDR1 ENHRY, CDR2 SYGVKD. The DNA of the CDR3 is TGTGCCATCAGTGAGTCCGGGACCTCCTTGGGCAATCAGCCCCAGCATTTT. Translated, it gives CAISESGTSLGNQPQHF.

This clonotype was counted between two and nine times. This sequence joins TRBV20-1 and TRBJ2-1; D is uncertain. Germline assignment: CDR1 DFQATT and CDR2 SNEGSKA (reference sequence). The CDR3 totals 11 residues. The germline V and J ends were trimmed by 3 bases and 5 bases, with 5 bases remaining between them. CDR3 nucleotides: TGCAGTGCTAGTTTGAACAATGAGCAGTTCTTC. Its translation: CSASLNNEQFF.

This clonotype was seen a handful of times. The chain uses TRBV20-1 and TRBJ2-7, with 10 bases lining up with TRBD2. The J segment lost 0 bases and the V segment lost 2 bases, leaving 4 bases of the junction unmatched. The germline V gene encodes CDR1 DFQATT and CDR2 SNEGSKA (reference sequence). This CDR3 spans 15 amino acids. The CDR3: CSARNPSGSSYEQYF. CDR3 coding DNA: TGCAGTGCTAGAAACCCTAGCGGGAGCTCCTACGAGCAGTACTTC.

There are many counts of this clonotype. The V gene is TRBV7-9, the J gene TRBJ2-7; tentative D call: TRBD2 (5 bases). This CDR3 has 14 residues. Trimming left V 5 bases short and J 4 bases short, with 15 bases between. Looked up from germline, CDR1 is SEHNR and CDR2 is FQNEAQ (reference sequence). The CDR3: CASSPIHSGYEQYF. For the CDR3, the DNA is TGTGCCAGCAGCCCCATACACAGCGGTTACGAGCAGTACTTC.

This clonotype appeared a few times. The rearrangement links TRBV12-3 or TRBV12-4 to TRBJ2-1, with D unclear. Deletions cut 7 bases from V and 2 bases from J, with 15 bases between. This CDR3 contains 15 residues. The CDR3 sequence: CASTAGESTYNEQFF. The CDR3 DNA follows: TGTGCCAGCACCGCCGGAGAGTCGACCTACAATGAGCAGTTCTTC.

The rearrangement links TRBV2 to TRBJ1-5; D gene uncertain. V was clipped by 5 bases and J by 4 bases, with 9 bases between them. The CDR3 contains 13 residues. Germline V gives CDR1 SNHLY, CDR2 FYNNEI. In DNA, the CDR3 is TGTGCCAGCAGTCCCCGGATGAATCAGCCCCAGCATTTT. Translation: CASSPRMNQPQHF.

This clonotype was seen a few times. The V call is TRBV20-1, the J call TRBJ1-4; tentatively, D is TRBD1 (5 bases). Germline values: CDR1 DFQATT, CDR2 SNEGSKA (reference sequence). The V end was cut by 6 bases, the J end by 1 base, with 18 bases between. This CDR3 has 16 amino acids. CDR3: CSAAGTLGGTNEKLFF. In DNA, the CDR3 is TGCAGTGCGGCGGGGACCCTAGGAGGAACTAATGAAAAACTGTTTTTT.

Written as DNA, the CDR3 is TGCAGCGTTGTCGGACAGGGGGCAGTCAACACCGGGGAGCTGTTTTTT. Amino acid sequence: CSVVGQGAVNTGELFF. The V and J genes are TRBV29-1 and TRBJ2-2, with TRBD1 matching over 11 bases. Germline values: CDR1 SQVTM, CDR2 ANQGSEA. The CDR3 has 16 amino acids. Trimming cost V 4 bases and J 2 bases; bases outside gene matches: 6.

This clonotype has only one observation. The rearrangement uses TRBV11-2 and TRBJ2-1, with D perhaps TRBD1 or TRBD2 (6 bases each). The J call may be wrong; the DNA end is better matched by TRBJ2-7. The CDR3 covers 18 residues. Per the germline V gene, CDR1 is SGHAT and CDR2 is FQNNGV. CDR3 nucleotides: TGTGCCAGCAGTACTAGGGGGGCTAGCGCTACGAACTACAATGAGCAGTACTTC. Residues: CASSTRGASATNYNEQYF.

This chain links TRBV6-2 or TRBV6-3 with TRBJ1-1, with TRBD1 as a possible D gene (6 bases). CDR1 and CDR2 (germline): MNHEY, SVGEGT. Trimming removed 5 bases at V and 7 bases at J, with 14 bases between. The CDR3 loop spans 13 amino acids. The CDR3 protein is CASSRGTGGEAFF. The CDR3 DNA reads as TGTGCCAGCAGTAGGGGGACCGGCGGTGAAGCTTTCTTT.

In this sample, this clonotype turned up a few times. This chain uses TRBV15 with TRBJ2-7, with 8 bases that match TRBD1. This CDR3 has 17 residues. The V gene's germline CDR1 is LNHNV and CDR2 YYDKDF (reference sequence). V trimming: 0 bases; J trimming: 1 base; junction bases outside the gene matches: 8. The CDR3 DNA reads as TGTGCCACCAGCAGAGAACGCGGGGACAGGCCTTCCTACGAGCAGTACTTC. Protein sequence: CATSRERGDRPSYEQYF.

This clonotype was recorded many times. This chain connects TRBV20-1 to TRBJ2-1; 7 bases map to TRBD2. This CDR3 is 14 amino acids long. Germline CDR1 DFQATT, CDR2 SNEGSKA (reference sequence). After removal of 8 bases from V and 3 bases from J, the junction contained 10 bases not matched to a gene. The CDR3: CSPRQAGNYNEQFF. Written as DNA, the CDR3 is TGCAGTCCCCGCCAAGCGGGGAACTACAATGAGCAGTTCTTC.

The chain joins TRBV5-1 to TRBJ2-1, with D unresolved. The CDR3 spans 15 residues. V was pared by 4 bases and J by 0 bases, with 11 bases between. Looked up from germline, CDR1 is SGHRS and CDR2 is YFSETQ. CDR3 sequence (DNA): TGCGCCAGCAGCCCTGGTCACCACTCCTACAATGAGCAGTTCTTC. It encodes CASSPGHHSYNEQFF. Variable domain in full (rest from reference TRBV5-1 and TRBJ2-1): KAGVTQTPRYLIKTRGQQVTLSCSPISGHRSVSWYQQTPGQGLQFLFEYFSETQRNKGNFPGRFSGRQFSNSRSEMNVSTLELGDSALYLCASSPGHHSYNEQFFGPGTRLTVL.

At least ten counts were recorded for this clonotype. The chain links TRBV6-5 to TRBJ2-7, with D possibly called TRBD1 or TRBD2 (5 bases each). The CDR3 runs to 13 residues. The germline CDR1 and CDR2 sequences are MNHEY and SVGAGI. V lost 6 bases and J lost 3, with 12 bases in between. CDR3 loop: CASSPGQFYEQYF. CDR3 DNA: TGTGCCAGCAGCCCGGGGCAATTCTACGAGCAGTACTTC.

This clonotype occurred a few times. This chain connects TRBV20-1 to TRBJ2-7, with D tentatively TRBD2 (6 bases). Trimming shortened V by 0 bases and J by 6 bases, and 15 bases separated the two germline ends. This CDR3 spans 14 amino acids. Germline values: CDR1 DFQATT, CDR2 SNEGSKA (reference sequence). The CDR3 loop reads CSARDPRLVREQYF. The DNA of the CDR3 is TGCAGTGCTAGAGACCCCCGACTAGTACGCGAGCAGTACTTC.

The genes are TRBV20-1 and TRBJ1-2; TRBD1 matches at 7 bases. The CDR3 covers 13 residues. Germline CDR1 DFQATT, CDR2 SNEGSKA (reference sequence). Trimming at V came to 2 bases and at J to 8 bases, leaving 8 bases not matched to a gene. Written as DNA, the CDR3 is TGCAGTGCTAGACCCCAGGGGGGTCTGGGCTACACCTTC. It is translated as CSARPQGGLGYTF.

In nucleotides, the CDR3 is TGTGCCAGCAGCCCAGGGCTAGGGCAGTTCTTC. Translated: CASSPGLGQFF. The chain recombines TRBV7-2 with TRBJ2-1; a possible D gene is TRBD1 (5 bases). Germline CDR1 and CDR2: SGHTA and FQGNSA. Trimming pared 5 bases from V and 12 bases from J, leaving 11 bases between. This CDR3 contains 11 residues.

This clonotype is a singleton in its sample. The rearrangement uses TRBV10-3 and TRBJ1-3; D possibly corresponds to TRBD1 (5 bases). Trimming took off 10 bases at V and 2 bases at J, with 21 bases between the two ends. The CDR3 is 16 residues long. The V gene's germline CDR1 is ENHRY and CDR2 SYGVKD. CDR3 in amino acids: CATLKTWDWTGNTIYF. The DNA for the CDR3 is TGTGCCACCCTCAAGACTTGGGACTGGACTGGAAACACCATATATTTT.

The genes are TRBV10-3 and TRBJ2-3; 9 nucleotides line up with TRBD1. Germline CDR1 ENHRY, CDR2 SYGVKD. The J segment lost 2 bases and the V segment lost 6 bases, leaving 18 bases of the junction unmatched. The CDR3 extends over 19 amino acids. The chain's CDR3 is CAISGRTGDGGDNTDTQYF. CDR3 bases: TGTGCCATCAGCGGGAGGACAGGGGACGGCGGGGACAACACAGATACGCAGTATTTT.

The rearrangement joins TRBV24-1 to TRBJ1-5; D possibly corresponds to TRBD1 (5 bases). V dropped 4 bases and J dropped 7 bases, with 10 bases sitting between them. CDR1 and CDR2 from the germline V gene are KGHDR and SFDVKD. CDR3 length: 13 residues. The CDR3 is CATSEVGDQPQHF. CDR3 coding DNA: TGTGCCACCAGTGAGGTGGGGGACCAGCCCCAGCATTTT.

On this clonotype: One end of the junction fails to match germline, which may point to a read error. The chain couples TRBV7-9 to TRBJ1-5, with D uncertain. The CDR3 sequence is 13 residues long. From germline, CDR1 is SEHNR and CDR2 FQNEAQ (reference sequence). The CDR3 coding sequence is TGTGCCAGCAGCTTAGAAGGCAATCAGCCCCAGCAATTT. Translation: CASSLEGNQPQQF.

This chain's CDR3 is CASSLSGQSHEQYF. DNA for the CDR3: TGTGCCAGCAGTTTATCGGGACAAAGCCACGAGCAGTACTTC. The chain joins TRBV27 to TRBJ2-7; weak D call: TRBD1 (6 bases). CDR1 MNHEY and CDR2 SMNVEV come from the germline V gene (reference sequence). The V and J ends lost 0 bases and 5 bases respectively, with 11 bases between them. The CDR3 length is 14 residues.

The CDR3 region has the DNA TGCGCCAGCAGCCAAGAAATGACAGTGAACACTGAAGCTTTCTTT. Translating gives CASSQEMTVNTEAFF. The chain links TRBV4-1 to TRBJ1-1; TRBD1 is a possible D gene (5 bases). Germline V gene lookup returns CDR1 MGHRA and CDR2 YSYEKL. This CDR3 has 15 amino acids. Trimming took 0 bases from V and 0 from J, leaving 8 bases between them.

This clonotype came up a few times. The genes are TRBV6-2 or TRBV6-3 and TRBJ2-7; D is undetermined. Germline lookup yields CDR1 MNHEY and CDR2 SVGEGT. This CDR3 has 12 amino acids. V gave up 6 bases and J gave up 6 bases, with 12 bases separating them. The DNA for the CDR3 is TGTGCCAGCAGAACCCACCTCTCCGAGCAGTACTTC. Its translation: CASRTHLSEQYF.

CDR3 in DNA: TGTGCCAGCAGCTCGCCGGGACCCCAAGCTTTCTTT. Translating gives CASSSPGPQAFF. The chain combines TRBV7-2 with TRBJ1-1, with a possible D match to TRBD1 (5 bases). Germline loops: CDR1 SGHTA, CDR2 FQGNSA. The length of the CDR3 is 12 residues. V shed 4 bases and J shed 9 bases, with 12 bases lying between them.

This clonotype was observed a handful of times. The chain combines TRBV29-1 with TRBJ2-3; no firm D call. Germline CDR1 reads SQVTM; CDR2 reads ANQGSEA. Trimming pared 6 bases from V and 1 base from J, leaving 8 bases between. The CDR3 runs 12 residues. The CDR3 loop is CSVVGGTDTQYF. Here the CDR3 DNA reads TGCAGCGTAGTAGGTGGCACAGATACGCAGTATTTT.